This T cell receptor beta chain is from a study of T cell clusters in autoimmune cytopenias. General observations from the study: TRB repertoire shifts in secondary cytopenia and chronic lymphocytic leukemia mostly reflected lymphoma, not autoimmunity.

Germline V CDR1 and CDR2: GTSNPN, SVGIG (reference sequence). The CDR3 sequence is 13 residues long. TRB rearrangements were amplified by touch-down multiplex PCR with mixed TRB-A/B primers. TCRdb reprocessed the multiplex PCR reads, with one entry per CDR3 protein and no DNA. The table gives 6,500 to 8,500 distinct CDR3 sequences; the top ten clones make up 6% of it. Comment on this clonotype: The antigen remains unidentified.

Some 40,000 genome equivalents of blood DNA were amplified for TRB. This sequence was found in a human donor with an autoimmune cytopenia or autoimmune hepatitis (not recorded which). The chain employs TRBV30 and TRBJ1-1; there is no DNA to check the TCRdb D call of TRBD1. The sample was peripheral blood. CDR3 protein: CAAEGQDNTEAFF.